This entry lists 3 T cell receptor beta chains sequenced from one sample in a study of T cell responses to AZD1222 COVID-19 vaccine. Method: immunoSEQ multiplex PCR; TCRdb's copy keeps in-frame clones and lacks some. The data hold approximately 160,000 clones, with about 92% observed a single time. Sequencing used peripheral blood, obtained on day 0 of AZD1222 vaccination. The receptors stem from an adult in good health.

V and J are TRBV5-4 and TRBJ1-1; D is possibly TRBD1 (5 bases). CDR1 and CDR2 (germline): SGHNT, YYREEE (reference sequence). The germline V and J ends were trimmed by 5 bases and 3 bases, with 14 bases remaining between them. The CDR3 sequence is 14 residues long. The CDR3 region has the DNA TGTGCCAGCAGTAAAGGGGAGCTGGACACTGAAGCTTTCTTT. It translates to CASSKGELDTEAFF.

The rearrangement joins TRBV19 to TRBJ2-3; the D is unclear. From germline, CDR1 is LNHDA and CDR2 SQIVND (reference sequence). Trimming pared 8 bases from V and 4 bases from J, leaving 4 bases between. The CDR3 sequence is 10 residues long. CDR3: CASSADTQYF. In DNA form, the CDR3 reads TGTGCCAGTTCCGCAGATACGCAGTATTTT.

The chain couples TRBV7-2 to TRBJ1-2; TRBD1 aligns across 11 bases. Germline V lookup: CDR1 SGHTA, CDR2 FQGNSA. The CDR3 is made up of 15 amino acids. The trim removed 7 bases at V and 4 bases at J, leaving 8 bases unmatched. CDR3: CASILGTGGLYGYTF. The CDR3 DNA is TGTGCCAGCATCCTAGGGACAGGGGGACTCTATGGCTACACCTTC.